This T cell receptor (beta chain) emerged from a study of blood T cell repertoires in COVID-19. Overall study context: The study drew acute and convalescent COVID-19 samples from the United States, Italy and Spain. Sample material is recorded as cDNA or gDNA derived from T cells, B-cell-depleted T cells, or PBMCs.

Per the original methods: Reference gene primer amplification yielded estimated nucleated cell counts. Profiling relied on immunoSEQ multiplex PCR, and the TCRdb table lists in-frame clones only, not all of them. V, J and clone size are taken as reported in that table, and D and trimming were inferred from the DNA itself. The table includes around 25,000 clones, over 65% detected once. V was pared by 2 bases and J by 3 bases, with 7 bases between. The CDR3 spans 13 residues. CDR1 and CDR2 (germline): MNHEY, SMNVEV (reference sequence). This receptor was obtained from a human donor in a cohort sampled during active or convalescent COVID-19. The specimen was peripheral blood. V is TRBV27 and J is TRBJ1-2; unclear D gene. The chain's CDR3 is CASSLRTDYGYTF. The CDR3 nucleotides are TGTGCCAGCAGTTTACGCACTGACTATGGCTACACCTTC.